The clone carrying this T cell receptor (beta chain) was picked up many times. Its antigen remains unknown. The data were taken from a study of T cells in Graves' hyperthyroidism and ophthalmopathy. For the study at large: Blood from the periphery was taken at initial diagnosis, before any treatment. Points from the study as a whole: Most thyroid clonotypes expanded above 0.001 appeared in blood too. The model forecast ophthalmopathy, anticipating it by a median around 6.9 months before onset.

Uncontrolled infection, other autoimmune disease, pregnancy or lactation led to exclusion. V lost 5 bases and J lost 4, with 7 bases in between. The CDR3 has 12 residues. Germline V gene sequence: CDR1 MNHNS, CDR2 SASEGT. RNA transcripts gave rise to amplified TCR beta CDR3 regions. Using the HTBI primer set, a first-round RT-PCR was run on the TCR CDR3. Each CDR3 protein is one row after TCRdb ran MiXCR on the multiplex PCR reads. The profile shows 450,000 to 600,000 distinct CDR3 sequences, 20% of them singletons. The source is a middle-aged man with Graves' ophthalmopathy. The sequenced material came from blood. This sequence joins TRBV6-1 and TRBJ2-3; D not certain. CDR3 loop: CASSSEADTQYF. For the CDR3, the DNA is TGTGCCAGCAGTTCAGAGGCAGATACGCAGTATTTT.